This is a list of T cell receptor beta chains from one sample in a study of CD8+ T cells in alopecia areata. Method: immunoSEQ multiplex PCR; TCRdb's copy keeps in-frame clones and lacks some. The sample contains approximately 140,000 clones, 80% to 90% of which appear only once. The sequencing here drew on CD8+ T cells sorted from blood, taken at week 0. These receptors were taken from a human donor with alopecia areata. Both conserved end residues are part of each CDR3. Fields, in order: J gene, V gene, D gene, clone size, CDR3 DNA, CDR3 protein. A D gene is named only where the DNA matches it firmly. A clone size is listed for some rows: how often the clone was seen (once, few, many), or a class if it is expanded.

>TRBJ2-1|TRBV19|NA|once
TGTGCCAGTAGTATAGGATCACTAGCCTACAATGAGCAGTTCTTC
CASSIGSLAYNEQFF
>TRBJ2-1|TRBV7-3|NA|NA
TGTGCCAGCAGCTTTAACGGGGGCGGCCACTACAATGAGCAGTTCTTC
CASSFNGGGHYNEQFF
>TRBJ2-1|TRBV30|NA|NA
TGTGCCTGGAGTGTCAACAGGGCAAATGAGCAGTTCTTC
CAWSVNRANEQFF
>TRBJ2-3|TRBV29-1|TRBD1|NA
TGCAGCGTTGAAGATCCTAGGGGGCGCACAGATACGCAGTATTTT
CSVEDPRGRTDTQYF
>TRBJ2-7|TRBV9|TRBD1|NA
TGTGCCAGCGGGGGGACAGGGGACGAGCAGTACTTC
CASGGTGDEQYF
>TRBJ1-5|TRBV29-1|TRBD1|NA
TGCAGCGTTGAAGATCAGGAAGGGGGCGGTCAGCCCCAGCATTTT
CSVEDQEGGGQPQHF
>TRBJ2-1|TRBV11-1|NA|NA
TGTGCCAGCAGCTTAGAGGGGGGGGCCCGCTACAATGAGCAGTTCTTC
CASSLEGGARYNEQFF
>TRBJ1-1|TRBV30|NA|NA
TGTGCCTGGAGCTTGACAGTGAACACTGAAGCTTTCTTT
CAWSLTVNTEAFF
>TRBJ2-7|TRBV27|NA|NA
TGCGCCAGCAGTTTATCGATAACGGGTTTACACGAGCAGTACTTC
CASSLSITGLHEQYF
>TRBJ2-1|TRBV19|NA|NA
TGTGCCAGTAGTATAGGAGGAGGGGGCTCCTACAATGAGCAGTTCTTC
CASSIGGGGSYNEQFF
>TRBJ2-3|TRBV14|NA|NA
TGTGCCAGCAGCCAAGGTGACAGCACCTACGGGGCAGATACGCAGTATTTT
CASSQGDSTYGADTQYF
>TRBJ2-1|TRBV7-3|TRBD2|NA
TGTGCCAGCAGCTTATCTAGCGGGTTACCCTCCTACAATGAGCAGTTCTTC
CASSLSSGLPSYNEQFF
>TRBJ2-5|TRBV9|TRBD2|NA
TGTGCCAGCAGCCCTGGAAGCTTAAGCGGGAGGGAAGAGACCCAGTACTTC
CASSPGSLSGREETQYF
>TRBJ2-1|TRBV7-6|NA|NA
TGTGCCAGCAGCTCGGACGGGAGCTCCTACAATGAGCAGTTCTTC
CASSSDGSSYNEQFF
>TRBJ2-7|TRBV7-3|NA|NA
TGTGCCAGCAGCGCGGACGATAACTACGAGCAGTACTTC
CASSADDNYEQYF
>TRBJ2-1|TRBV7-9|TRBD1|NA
TGTGCCAGCAGCCACGGGACAGGCTCCTACAATGAGCAGTTCTTC
CASSHGTGSYNEQFF
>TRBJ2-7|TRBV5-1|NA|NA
TGCGCCAGCAGCTATTACACAGGGGGGGCCGAGCAGTACTTC
CASSYYTGGAEQYF
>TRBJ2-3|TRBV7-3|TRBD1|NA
TGTGCCAGCAGCTTAGCAGGGACAGGCGGGGAAGATACGCAGTATTTT
CASSLAGTGGEDTQYF
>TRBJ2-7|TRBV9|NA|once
TGTGCCAGCAGCCCCCAGACAGGCACCATGGACGAGCAGTACTTC
CASSPQTGTMDEQYF
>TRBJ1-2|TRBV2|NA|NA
TGTGCCAGCAGTGTAATCAGTTACTATGGCTACACCTTC
CASSVISYYGYTF
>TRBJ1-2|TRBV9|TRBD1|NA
TGTGCCAGCAGCCTAGGACAGGGCGCTTTCTACTATGGCTACACCTTC
CASSLGQGAFYYGYTF
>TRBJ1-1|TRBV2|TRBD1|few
TGTGCCAGTTCGTGGGACAGTGAAGCTTTCTTT
CASSWDSEAFF
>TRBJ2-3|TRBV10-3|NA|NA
TGTGCCATCAGTGAGTCTGGAGATACGCAGTATTTT
CAISESGDTQYF
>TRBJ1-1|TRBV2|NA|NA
TGTGCCAGCAGCCTACAAGGCGCCTCCACTGAAGCTTTCTTT
CASSLQGASTEAFF